The rows below give T cell receptor beta chains drawn from one sample of a study of OX40 agonist ivuxolimab in advanced cancers. Sequenced by immunoSEQ multiplex PCR; TCRdb stores in-frame clones only, minus some. The sample contains about 82,000 clones, roughly 85% of which appear only once. The sequences come from CD4+ or CD8+ T cells sorted from blood, collected in a trial of the OX40 agonist ivuxolimab. The receptors were gathered from an adult with an advanced solid tumor such as melanoma, head and neck, liver or kidney cancer. Both conserved end residues are part of each CDR3. The D gene is left open where the match is weak. Clone size is not always given. Where it is, it says once, few, many or a class for expanded clones.

NA	NA	TRBV10-1	TRBJ2-2	CAREPGLKLLSGELFF	TGCGCCAGAGAACCGGGACTCAAGCTCCTATCCGGGGAGCTGTTTTTT
NA	NA	TRBV6-5	TRBJ1-1	CASSYSGAGKAFF	TGTGCCAGCAGTTACTCTGGGGCAGGGAAGGCTTTCTTT
NA	NA	TRBV2	TRBJ2-7	CASSGEGIYEQYF	TGTGCCAGCAGTGGGGAAGGGATCTACGAGCAGTACTTC
NA	NA	TRBV6-5	TRBJ1-2	CASSKPGSRDGYTF	TGTGCCAGCAGTAAACCAGGGAGCCGGGATGGCTACACCTTC
NA	NA	TRBV7-7	TRBJ2-7	CASNRDRDESQQYF	TGTGCTAGCAACCGTGACCGGGACGAGAGTCAGCAGTACTTC
NA	NA	TRBV27	TRBJ2-1	CASSLYNEQFF	TGTGCCAGCAGTCTTTACAATGAGCAGTTCTTC
NA	NA	TRBV6-1	TRBJ1-4	CASSEGGVGYEKLFF	TGTGCCAGCAGTGAAGGCGGGGTCGGGTATGAAAAACTGTTTTTT
TRBD1	NA	TRBV28	TRBJ1-2	CASSPFAGTANYGYTF	TGTGCCAGCAGTCCCTTCGCCGGGACAGCTAACTATGGCTACACCTTC
TRBD2	NA	TRBV5-1	TRBJ2-1	CASSLFPGTSEVVF	TGCGCCAGCAGCTTATTTCCCGGGACTAGCGAGGTGGTCTTC
TRBD1	NA	TRBV6-4	TRBJ1-5	CASSSDRDQPQHF	TGTGCCAGCAGTTCGGACAGGGACCAGCCCCAGCATTTT
NA	NA	TRBV5-5	TRBJ1-1	CASVFGVGTEAFF	TGTGCCAGCGTATTTGGAGTTGGGACTGAAGCTTTCTTT
NA	NA	TRBV7-3	TRBJ2-5	CASSLSRAETQYF	TGTGCCAGCAGCTTAAGCAGGGCGGAGACCCAGTACTTC
NA	NA	TRBV5-1	TRBJ1-3	CASSLEPADSSGNTIYF	TGCGCCAGCAGCCTCGAACCCGCCGACAGCTCTGGAAACACCATATATTTT
TRBD1	once	TRBV5-1	TRBJ1-4	CASSPDPGTGGEKLFF	TGCGCCAGCAGCCCAGACCCCGGGACAGGGGGCGAAAAACTGTTTTTT
NA	NA	TRBV7-8	TRBJ2-7	CASSLTPTVEQYF	TGTGCCAGCAGCTTGACACCGACGGTCGAGCAGTACTTC
NA	NA	TRBV2	TRBJ1-5	CASSEAYRVSGQPQHF	TGTGCCAGCAGTGAAGCCTACAGGGTTTCGGGCCAGCCCCAGCATTTT
NA	NA	TRBV7-2	TRBJ1-6	CASSDFNSPLHF	TGTGCCAGTTCAGATTTTAATTCACCCCTCCACTTT
NA	NA	TRBV27	TRBJ1-5	CASSLMYDQPQHF	TGTGCCAGCAGTTTAATGTACGATCAGCCCCAGCATTTT
NA	NA	TRBV7-9	TRBJ2-7	CASSSLLYEQYF	TGTGCCAGCAGCTCGCTGCTGTACGAGCAGTACTTC
NA	few	TRBV4-1	TRBJ2-3	CASSPRLWGADTQYF	TGCGCCAGCAGCCCCCGCTTGTGGGGGGCAGATACGCAGTATTTT
TRBD2	NA	TRBV19	TRBJ2-2	CASSIDGGAHTGELFF	TGTGCCAGTAGTATAGACGGGGGGGCGCACACCGGGGAGCTGTTTTTT
TRBD1	NA	TRBV10-1	TRBJ2-3	CASSGSYRGSTDTQYF	TGCGCCAGCAGTGGGAGCTACAGGGGCTCCACAGATACGCAGTATTTT
NA	NA	TRBV5-1	TRBJ2-1	CASRIQGYDEQFF	TGCGCCAGCAGGATCCAGGGTTACGATGAGCAGTTCTTC
NA	once	TRBV6-5	TRBJ1-1	CASSPRLGTEAFF	TGTGCCAGCAGCCCCCGGCTGGGGACTGAAGCTTTCTTT
NA	NA	TRBV30	TRBJ1-1	CAWSVGGGSEAFF	TGTGCCTGGAGTGTAGGGGGGGGTAGTGAAGCTTTCTTT
NA	NA	TRBV7-3	TRBJ2-3	CASAEGLSTDTQYF	TGTGCCAGCGCCGAGGGACTCAGCACAGATACGCAGTATTTT
NA	NA	TRBV5-1	TRBJ2-2	CASSLDGGRNTGELFF	TGCGCCAGCAGCTTGGATGGGGGGCGGAACACCGGGGAGCTGTTTTTT
NA	NA	TRBV6-1	TRBJ1-2	CASSEAVSGYGYTF	TGTGCCAGCAGTGAAGCGGTATCGGGCTATGGCTACACCTTC
NA	NA	TRBV9	TRBJ2-5	CASSVGGIETQYF	TGTGCCAGCAGCGTAGGTGGGATAGAGACCCAGTACTTC
NA	NA	TRBV27	TRBJ1-3	CASSLTSSGNTIYF	TGTGCCAGCAGTTTGACTAGCTCTGGAAACACCATATATTTT
NA	once	TRBV9	TRBJ2-1	CASSVGAYNEQFF	TGTGCCAGCAGCGTAGGGGCCTACAATGAGCAGTTCTTC
NA	once	TRBV20-1	TRBJ1-5	CSAKGNQPQHF	TGCAGTGCTAAGGGGAATCAGCCCCAGCATTTT
TRBD2	NA	TRBV9	TRBJ2-1	CASSSRLAGGSFEQFF	TGTGCCAGCAGCTCAAGGCTAGCGGGTGGGTCGTTTGAGCAGTTCTTC
NA	NA	TRBV4-2	TRBJ1-2	CASSPGGYYGYTF	TGTGCCAGCAGCCCGGGTGGGTACTATGGCTACACCTTC
TRBD1	NA	TRBV18	TRBJ1-2	CASSPQPGQGVFNYGYTF	TGTGCCAGCTCACCTCAACCGGGACAGGGGGTTTTTAACTATGGCTACACCTTC
NA	once	TRBV6-5	TRBJ2-2	CASSPLDGNTGELFF	TGTGCCAGCAGTCCTTTAGACGGGAACACCGGGGAGCTGTTTTTT
NA	NA	TRBV4-2	TRBJ2-7	CASSQEGPSESYEQYF	TGTGCCAGCAGCCAAGAGGGGCCTAGCGAATCCTACGAGCAGTACTTC
NA	NA	TRBV6-5	TRBJ2-3	CASSYQRAHTDTQYF	TGTGCCAGCAGTTACCAGCGGGCGCACACAGATACGCAGTATTTT
TRBD2	NA	TRBV4-2	TRBJ2-3	CASTQPGAGGIDTQYF	TGTGCCAGCACCCAACCCGGCGCGGGGGGGATAGATACGCAGTATTTT
NA	NA	TRBV7-6	TRBJ1-3	CASSLHEQGSSGNTIYF	TGTGCCAGCAGCTTACACGAACAGGGAAGCTCTGGAAACACCATATATTTT
NA	few	TRBV7-2	TRBJ2-3	CASSLSPGFTDTQYF	TGTGCCAGCAGCTTATCGCCAGGGTTCACAGATACGCAGTATTTT